This is a list of T cell receptor beta chains from one sample in a study of early T cells in non-severe SARS-CoV-2 infection. One entry per CDR3 protein results from TCRdb running MiXCR on the 5' RACE reads. This sample carries about 30,000 distinct CDR3 sequences, about 5.5% of them seen once, and the ten largest clones take about 10%. Input material: whole blood. Source of these receptors: an adult who was a healthcare worker with PCR-confirmed SARS-CoV-2 infection or an uninfected control (not recorded which). The CDR3 runs from the conserved cysteine through the conserved F or W. The order of the fields is D gene, J gene, clone size, V gene, CDR3 protein, CDR3 DNA. A D gene is named only where the DNA matches it firmly. Clone size appears in some rows only: once, few, many, or a class for an expanded clone.

>TRBD1|TRBJ1-6|NA|TRBV4-3
CASSQVAGGGSPLHF
TGCGCCAGCAGCCAAGTGGCAGGGGGCGGTTCACCCCTCCACTTT
>TRBD1|TRBJ2-7|few|TRBV18
CASSPEKAGDRGIYEQYF
TGTGCCAGCTCACCGGAAAAGGCCGGGGACAGGGGTATCTACGAGCAGTACTTC
>TRBD2|TRBJ2-5|many|TRBV4-3
CASSPSLRTSGIRETQYF
TGCGCCAGCAGCCCTAGCCTCCGGACTAGCGGGATTCGAGAGACCCAGTACTTC
>NA|TRBJ2-5|few|TRBV7-8
CASSLGQLQETQYF
TGTGCCAGCAGCCTTGGACAGCTCCAAGAGACCCAGTACTTC
>NA|TRBJ2-2|few|TRBV24-1
CATSVALGGELFF
TGTGCCACCAGTGTTGCACTCGGCGGGGAGCTGTTTTTT
>TRBD2|TRBJ2-1|few|TRBV11-2
CASSLGTSMGNEQFF
TGTGCCAGCAGCTTAGGGACTAGCATGGGCAATGAGCAGTTCTTC
>NA|TRBJ2-1|few|TRBV12-3/TRBV12-4
CASSFGQLEQFF
TGTGCCAGCAGTTTTGGACAGCTTGAGCAGTTCTTC
>TRBD1|TRBJ2-7|few|TRBV27
CASSLQGTVLYEQYF
TGTGCCAGCAGTTTACAGGGGACAGTCCTATACGAGCAGTACTTC
>TRBD1|TRBJ2-7|many|TRBV13
CASSSNDRALLGYEQYF
TGTGCCAGCAGCTCAAATGACAGGGCATTATTAGGGTACGAGCAGTACTTC
>NA|TRBJ2-7|many|TRBV6-5
CASSYSQTSPIYEQYF
TGTGCCAGCAGTTACTCCCAAACTAGCCCCATTTACGAGCAGTACTTC
>TRBD2|TRBJ2-1|many|TRBV7-8
CASSLFGTSAGEQFF
TGTGCCAGCAGCTTGTTCGGAACTAGCGCGGGTGAGCAGTTCTTC
>TRBD1|TRBJ2-6|many|TRBV18
CASSPLGQGASGANVLTF
TGTGCCAGCTCACCACTTGGACAGGGGGCTTCTGGGGCCAACGTCCTGACTTTC
>TRBD2|TRBJ2-1|many|TRBV5-6
CASSSTSGGPPYNEQFF
TGTGCCAGCAGCTCGACTAGCGGGGGCCCCCCATACAATGAGCAGTTCTTC
>NA|TRBJ2-7|few|TRBV7-6
CASSLAAQGTEQYF
TGTGCCAGCAGCTTAGCAGCGCAAGGGACTGAGCAGTACTTC
>NA|TRBJ2-3|few|TRBV20-1
CSARDPPGTDTQYF
TGCAGTGCCAGGGACCCCCCCGGCACAGATACGCAGTATTTT
>NA|TRBJ2-3|many|TRBV28
CASSTGTPVTQYF
TGTGCCAGCAGCACCGGGACCCCCGTTACGCAGTATTTT
>TRBD1|TRBJ1-6|many|TRBV20-1
CSARERGTGVSPLHF
TGCAGTGCTAGAGAGAGGGGGACAGGGGTTTCACCCCTCCACTTT
>TRBD2|TRBJ2-7|NA|TRBV20-1
CSARRAGGPLNEQYF
TGCAGTGCTAGGCGAGCGGGGGGCCCCCTAAACGAGCAGTACTTC
>TRBD1|TRBJ2-7|many|TRBV19
CASSPNLGQGPYEQYF
TGTGCCAGTAGTCCAAACCTCGGACAGGGCCCCTACGAGCAGTACTTC
>TRBD2|TRBJ2-1|many|TRBV6-1
CASSEGTSGRLNVPNEQFF
TGTGCCAGCAGTGAAGGGACTAGCGGGAGGTTAAACGTCCCCAATGAGCAGTTCTTC
>NA|TRBJ2-5|NA|TRBV12-3/TRBV12-4
CASSLSGGMHQETQYF
TGTGCCAGCAGTTTATCGGGCGGGATGCACCAAGAGACCCAGTACTTC
>NA|TRBJ1-1|many|TRBV29-1
CSVEERGEVMSAFF
TGCAGCGTTGAAGAACGGGGGGAGGTAATGTCAGCTTTCTTT
>NA|TRBJ2-7|many|TRBV7-9
CASSPSYEQYF
TGTGCCAGCAGCCCGAGCTACGAGCAGTACTTC
>TRBD2|TRBJ2-7|many|TRBV9
CASSPSSLGGNNPGYEQYF
TGTGCCAGCAGCCCCAGTAGCCTGGGGGGGAATAACCCAGGCTACGAGCAGTACTTC
>TRBD1|TRBJ1-5|many|TRBV5-5
CASSLVAGGTDQPQHF
TGTGCCAGCAGCTTGGTTGCAGGGGGCACCGATCAGCCCCAGCATTTT
>NA|TRBJ1-6|many|TRBV19
CASTAGGNSPLHF
TGTGCCAGCACGGCAGGTGGGAATTCACCCCTCCACTTT
>NA|TRBJ2-3|many|TRBV6-2/TRBV6-3
CASRSGRADTQYF
TGTGCCAGCAGATCCGGGCGGGCAGATACGCAGTATTTT
>TRBD1|TRBJ1-4|many|TRBV14
CASSRAGTGLEKLFF
TGTGCCAGCAGCCGTGCCGGGACAGGGCTCGAAAAACTGTTTTTT
>NA|TRBJ2-7|NA|TRBV20-1
CSASTGGHYEQYF
TGCAGTGCTAGTACCGGGGGGCACTACGAGCAGTACTTC
>NA|TRBJ2-7|many|TRBV5-4
CASSGGITYEQYF
TGTGCCAGCAGCGGCGGGATCACCTACGAGCAGTACTTC
>TRBD1|TRBJ1-2|many|TRBV20-1
CSANTGGYGYTF
TGCAGTGCAAACACAGGGGGCTATGGCTACACCTTC
>NA|TRBJ2-3|NA|TRBV10-3
CAISEYGQNTDTQYF
TGTGCCATCAGTGAGTATGGACAGAACACAGATACGCAGTATTTT
>NA|TRBJ2-5|many|TRBV29-1
CSVQKYQETQYF
TGCAGCGTTCAAAAGTACCAAGAGACCCAGTACTTC
>TRBD1|TRBJ1-1|NA|TRBV29-1
CSTSQGAVTEAFF
TGCAGCACCTCACAGGGGGCGGTGACTGAAGCTTTCTTT
>NA|TRBJ1-1|many|TRBV29-1
CSARTAGNTEAFF
TGCAGCGCTCGGACAGCGGGGAACACTGAAGCTTTCTTT
>NA|TRBJ1-4|many|TRBV6-1
CASSLTGNEKLFF
TGTGCCAGCAGTTTAACAGGAAATGAAAAACTGTTTTTT
>TRBD1|TRBJ2-7|NA|TRBV5-5
CASSLWTGQYEQYF
TGTGCCAGCAGCTTGTGGACAGGGCAATACGAGCAGTACTTC
>NA|TRBJ2-2|many|TRBV7-8
CASSLGRSTGELFF
TGTGCCAGCAGCTTGGGCCGGTCTACCGGGGAGCTGTTTTTT
>NA|TRBJ2-7|many|TRBV11-2
CASTPRMGVEQYF
TGTGCCAGCACCCCCCGGATGGGGGTCGAGCAGTACTTC
>TRBD1|TRBJ2-7|many|TRBV20-1
CSARDRRVTGGFGEQYF
TGCAGTGCTAGAGATCGGCGAGTGACAGGGGGCTTCGGCGAGCAGTACTTC
>NA|TRBJ2-4|many|TRBV6-6
CASSFRVAKNIQYF
TGTGCCAGCAGTTTCAGGGTAGCCAAAAACATTCAGTACTTC
>TRBD1|TRBJ2-2|many|TRBV7-9
CASSLQGTGELFF
TGTGCCAGCAGCCTACAGGGGACCGGGGAGCTGTTTTTT
>NA|TRBJ2-7|few|TRBV5-6
CASSLYRSSYEQYF
TGTGCCAGCAGCTTATACAGGTCCTCCTACGAGCAGTACTTC
>TRBD2|TRBJ2-1|many|TRBV7-9
CASSQRLAGSYNEQFF
TGTGCCAGCAGCCAACGACTAGCGGGGTCCTACAATGAGCAGTTCTTC
>NA|TRBJ1-2|many|TRBV25-1
CASSEGSWGYTF
TGTGCCAGCAGTGAAGGGTCGTGGGGCTACACCTTC
>TRBD2|TRBJ2-1|many|TRBV20-1
CSARSGLAGVRLGSEQFF
TGCAGTGCTAGATCGGGACTAGCGGGAGTCCGTCTTGGTAGTGAGCAGTTCTTC
>NA|TRBJ1-1|medium-sized|TRBV29-1
CSVADPMNTEAFF
TGCAGCGTTGCTGACCCAATGAACACTGAAGCTTTCTTT
>TRBD2|TRBJ2-1|NA|TRBV4-1
CASSLDRAPSGRAFSNEQFF
TGCGCCAGCAGCCTTGACAGGGCCCCTAGCGGGAGGGCCTTCTCCAATGAGCAGTTCTTC
>NA|TRBJ1-5|many|TRBV6-5
CASRLKYSNQPQHF
TGTGCCAGCAGACTTAAATATAGCAATCAGCCCCAGCATTTT
>TRBD1|TRBJ2-2|many|TRBV12-3/TRBV12-4
CASSSGQGRSGELFF
TGTGCCAGCAGTTCGGGACAGGGTCGCTCCGGGGAGCTGTTTTTT
>TRBD1|TRBJ2-7|medium-sized|TRBV10-3
CAISAGGYEQYF
TGTGCCATCAGTGCAGGGGGCTACGAGCAGTACTTC
>NA|TRBJ2-3|many|TRBV19
CASRPSSTDTQYF
TGTGCCAGTCGGCCTAGCAGCACAGATACGCAGTATTTT
>TRBD1|TRBJ2-7|many|TRBV11-2
CASSLDGGQKLYEQYF
TGTGCCAGCAGCTTAGATGGGGGACAGAAACTCTACGAGCAGTACTTC
>NA|TRBJ2-1|many|TRBV7-9
CASSLTDEQFF
TGTGCCAGCAGCCTCACGGATGAGCAGTTCTTC
>TRBD2|TRBJ2-1|few|TRBV29-1
CSVDSSGGANEQFF
TGCAGCGTTGATTCCAGCGGGGGGGCCAATGAGCAGTTCTTC
>NA|TRBJ2-3|many|TRBV20-1
CSARTGTFTDTQYF
TGCAGTGCGCGTACCGGGACATTTACAGATACGCAGTATTTT
>NA|TRBJ2-7|many|TRBV9
CASSAGRRRGEQYF
TGTGCCAGCAGCGCAGGACGCCGGCGGGGCGAGCAGTACTTC